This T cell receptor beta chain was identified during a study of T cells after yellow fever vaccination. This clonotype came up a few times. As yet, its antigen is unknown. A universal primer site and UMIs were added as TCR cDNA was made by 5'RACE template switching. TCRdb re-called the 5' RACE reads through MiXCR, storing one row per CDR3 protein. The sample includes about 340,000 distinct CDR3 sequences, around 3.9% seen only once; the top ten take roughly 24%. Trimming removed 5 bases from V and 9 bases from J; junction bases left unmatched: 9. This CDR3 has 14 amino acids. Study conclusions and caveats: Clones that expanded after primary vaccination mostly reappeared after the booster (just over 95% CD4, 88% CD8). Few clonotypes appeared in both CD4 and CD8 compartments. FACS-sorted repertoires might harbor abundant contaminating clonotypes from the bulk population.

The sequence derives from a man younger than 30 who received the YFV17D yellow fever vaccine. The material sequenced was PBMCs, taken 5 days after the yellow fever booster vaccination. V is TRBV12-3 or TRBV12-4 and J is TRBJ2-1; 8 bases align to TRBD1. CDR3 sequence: CASSRTGNAGEQFF. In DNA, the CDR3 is TGTGCCAGCAGTCGGACAGGGAATGCTGGTGAGCAGTTCTTC.